The 27 T cell receptor beta chains below all came from one sample that was sequenced in a study of graft-versus-host responses after intestinal transplantation. Graft tissue was processed to release intraepithelial and lamina propria lymphocytes. Assay used: immunoSEQ multiplex PCR; TCRdb lists only in-frame clones, some missing. Counted here are about 3,900 clones, 70% to 90% occurring once; the ten biggest clones make up approximately 4.4%. This specimen consisted of ileum tissue, obtained 662 days after intestinal transplant. The receptors here all came from a human patient who received an intestinal transplant, so some T cells may come from the graft donor.

The chain joins TRBV19 to TRBJ1-5; D uncertain. Germline V gene lookup returns CDR1 LNHDA and CDR2 SQIVND (reference sequence). The CDR3 length is 15 residues. V lost 0 bases and J 7 bases, leaving 13 bases between the germline ends. CDR3 in DNA: TGTGCCAGTAGTATAGATACGGCCGCCGGGCAGCCCCAGCATTTT. Translated: CASSIDTAAGQPQHF.

This clone showed up just a few times. The genes are TRBV7-9 and TRBJ2-1; D not resolved. This CDR3 comprises 12 residues. Germline CDR1 and CDR2: SEHNR and FQNEAQ (reference sequence). V was pared by 2 bases and J by 9 bases, with 8 bases between. CDR3 residues: CASSLSGSEQFF. CDR3 DNA: TGTGCCAGCAGCTTATCCGGTAGTGAGCAGTTCTTC. Full variable domain (missing parts from reference TRBV7-9 and TRBJ2-1): DTGVSQNPRHKITKRGQNVTFRCDPISEHNRLYWYRQTLGQGPEFLTYFQNEAQLEKSRLLSDRFSAERPKGSFSTLEIQRTEQGDSAMYLCASSLSGSEQFFGPGTRLTVL.

The chain joins TRBV2 to TRBJ2-5, with 8 bases aligning to TRBD1. Germline CDR1 reads SNHLY; CDR2 reads FYNNEI. CDR3 length: 17 amino acids. Trimming removed 2 bases from V and 3 bases from J; junction bases left unmatched: 11. The DNA for the CDR3 is TGTGCCAGCAGTGAACCGACCTCCCCGACAGGGGAAGAGACCCAGTACTTC. As protein: CASSEPTSPTGEETQYF.

The chain employs TRBV5-4 and TRBJ2-7; TRBD1 aligns across 7 bases. This CDR3 is 15 amino acids long. The V segment lost 3 bases and the J segment 6 bases; nucleotides outside the gene matches: 12. Germline values: CDR1 SGHNT, CDR2 YYREEE (reference sequence). For the CDR3, the DNA is TGTGCCAGCAGCTCCCCCGGGATCGGGACAGTCGAGCAGTACTTC. Protein: CASSSPGIGTVEQYF.

V is TRBV5-6 and J is TRBJ1-3; no clear D gene. Deletions cut 0 bases from V and 2 bases from J, with 9 bases between. The CDR3 contains 15 residues. Germline CDR1 is SGHDT and CDR2 is YYEEEE. The CDR3: CASSLVGVAGNTIYF. The CDR3 DNA sequence: TGTGCCAGCAGCTTGGTCGGGGTGGCTGGAAACACCATATATTTT.

The chain links TRBV5-4 to TRBJ2-1; D is unclear. The CDR3 extends over 14 amino acids. Germline V gene data show CDR1 as SGHNT and CDR2 as YYREEE (reference sequence). Trimming took off 1 base at V and 7 bases at J, with 12 bases between the two ends. The CDR3: CASSLRGSYNEQFF. The CDR3 bases are TGTGCCAGCAGCTTGCGCGGCAGCTATAATGAGCAGTTCTTC.

J is TRBJ1-3 and V is TRBV11-3; D remains ambiguous. Trimming shortened V by 4 bases and J by 0 bases, and 10 bases separated the two germline ends. This CDR3 region has 15 residues. The germline gives CDR1 SGHNT, CDR2 YENEEA. CDR3 protein: CASSSRTSSGNTIYF. The CDR3 DNA reads as TGTGCCAGCAGCTCAAGGACCAGCTCTGGAAACACCATATATTTT.

In DNA, the CDR3 is TGTGCCACCCGACAGGACTGGTATAGCAATCAGCCCCAGCATTTT. Its protein is CATRQDWYSNQPQHF. The chain combines TRBV5-8 with TRBJ1-5; a weak D match, TRBD1 (6 bases). The V and J ends lost 9 bases and 0 bases respectively, with 16 bases between them. The length of the CDR3 is 15 residues. The V gene's germline CDR1 is SGHTS and CDR2 YDEGEE.

The CDR3 DNA reads TGTGCCATCAGTGAGCCGGCACAGGGCGAAGCTTTCTTT. Its translation: CAISEPAQGEAFF. V and J are TRBV10-3 and TRBJ1-1; D possibly corresponds to TRBD1 (6 bases). The germline gives CDR1 ENHRY, CDR2 SYGVKD. With 2 bases removed from V and 8 bases from J, the gap between germline ends came to 12 bases. This CDR3 has 13 amino acids.

The V and J genes are TRBV6-6 and TRBJ1-5, with 8 bases identical to TRBD1. This CDR3 region has 15 residues. J was trimmed by 0 bases and V by 5 bases; bases with no gene match: 3. Germline V CDR1 and CDR2: MNHNY, SVGAGI (reference sequence). CDR3 residues: CASSGTGYSNQPQHF. CDR3 bases: TGTGCCAGCAGTGGGACAGGTTATAGCAATCAGCCCCAGCATTTT.

The chain employs TRBV2 and TRBJ2-5; 10 bases fit TRBD1. The end of the DNA is better explained by TRBJ2-7, so the J call may be wrong. The V gene's germline CDR1 is SNHLY and CDR2 FYNNEI. The CDR3 extends over 14 amino acids. CDR3 residues: CASRFDRGQYEQYF. As DNA, the CDR3 is TGTGCCAGCAGGTTTGACAGGGGGCAATACGAGCAGTACTTC.

The V gene is TRBV5-6, the J gene TRBJ2-3; 7 bases map to TRBD1. Germline trimming cut 5 bases from V and 2 bases from J; bases unmatched to any gene: 5. The CDR3 length is 14 residues. Germline V gene lookup returns CDR1 SGHDT and CDR2 YYEEEE. The CDR3 DNA is TGTGCCAGCAGAGAAACAGGGGACACAGATACGCAGTATTTT. It yields the protein CASRETGDTDTQYF. Filled out from reference TRBV5-6 and TRBJ2-3, the complete variable domain reads DAGVTQSPTHLIKTRGQQVTLRCSPKSGHDTVSWYQQALGQGPQFIFQYYEEEERQRGNFPDRFSGHQFPNYSSELNVNALLLGDSALYLCASRETGDTDTQYFGPGTRLTVL.

The chain employs TRBV14 and TRBJ2-5; D is uncertain. The CDR3 has 13 amino acids. Per the germline V gene, CDR1 is SGHDN and CDR2 is FVKESK. The CDR3 loop is CASGIGSQETQYF. In DNA, the CDR3 is TGTGCTTCAGGCATAGGGTCTCAAGAGACCCAGTACTTC. Looking up the rest from reference TRBV14 and TRBJ2-5 gives the full variable domain: EAGVTQFPSHSVIEKGQTVTLRCDPISGHDNLYWYRRVMGKEIKFLLHFVKESKQDESGMPNNRFLAERTGGTYSTLKVQPAELEDSGVYFCASGIGSQETQYFGPGTRLLVL.

This chain joins TRBV2 and TRBJ2-3, with 8 bases fitting TRBD2. The length of the CDR3 is 14 residues. V was pared by 5 bases and J by 1 base, with 2 bases of the junction left unmatched. Germline CDR1 SNHLY, CDR2 FYNNEI. This CDR3 is CASSLAGRTDTQYF. As DNA, the CDR3 is TGTGCCAGCAGTCTAGCGGGTCGCACAGATACGCAGTATTTT.

This chain connects TRBV10-3 to TRBJ1-1; D unresolved. V lost 8 bases, J lost 0 bases, and 19 bases lay in between. Germline CDR1 reads ENHRY; CDR2 reads SYGVKD. The CDR3 consists of 16 residues. Here the CDR3 DNA reads TGTGCCATCCGATCCGTGTTGCAGGAGGTGAACACTGAAGCTTTCTTT. Protein: CAIRSVLQEVNTEAFF.

The chain joins TRBV18 to TRBJ1-1, with TRBD1 matching 7 bases. Trimming removed 4 bases from V and 2 bases from J; junction bases left unmatched: 1. The CDR3 has 13 residues. From germline, CDR1 is KGHSH and CDR2 LQKENI. The CDR3 region has the DNA TGTGCCAGCTCACGGGACAGCAACACTGAAGCTTTCTTT. Protein product: CASSRDSNTEAFF.

The V call is TRBV5-1, the J call TRBJ1-2; D remains unclear. Between the trimmed V and J ends, which lost 0 bases and 4 bases, there was a span of 10 bases. There are 14 residues in the CDR3. CDR1 is SGHRS and CDR2 is YFSETQ in the germline V gene. The CDR3 DNA reads TGCGCCAGCAGCTTGGGTGGATCCAGCTATGGCTACACCTTC. The encoded protein is CASSLGGSSYGYTF.

This clone occurred a few times. V gene TRBV7-2 combines with J gene TRBJ2-5, with TRBD2 matching 10 bases. Germline V gene lookup returns CDR1 SGHTA and CDR2 FQGNSA. With V trimmed by 2 bases and J by 7 bases, 7 bases remained unmatched. The CDR3 covers 15 residues. The CDR3 region has the DNA TGTGCCAGCAGCTTATCGGGCGCTAGCGGGGGGACCCAGTACTTC. Translation: CASSLSGASGGTQYF.

This clone has only a few counts. The rearrangement links TRBV4-1 to TRBJ1-2; 8 bases line up with TRBD1. The germline V gene has CDR1 MGHRA and CDR2 YSYEKL. The CDR3 spans 15 residues. Trimming at V came to 1 base and at J to 8 bases, leaving 9 bases not matched to a gene. The CDR3, as DNA: TGCGCCAGCAGCCAAGGAACACTCAGGGGGCAGGGCTACACCTTC. Amino acid sequence: CASSQGTLRGQGYTF.

J is TRBJ2-3 and V is TRBV6-1; 10 positions match TRBD2. The CDR3 runs to 14 residues. Trimming at V came to 6 bases and at J to 5 bases, leaving 5 bases not matched to a gene. CDR1 MNHNS and CDR2 SASEGT come from the germline V gene. The CDR3 here is CASRQRTSGDTQYF. The CDR3 bases are TGTGCCAGCAGACAGCGGACTAGCGGAGATACGCAGTATTTT.

The V gene is TRBV6-1, the J gene TRBJ1-2, with no clear D. With 7 bases removed from V and 4 bases from J, the gap between germline ends came to 10 bases. The CDR3 runs to 12 residues. CDR1 and CDR2 (germline): MNHNS, SASEGT. In DNA, the CDR3 is TGTGCCAGCAACGGGCTGAGCTATGGCTACACCTTC. It is translated as CASNGLSYGYTF.

This clone has only a few counts. The chain combines TRBV10-3 with TRBJ1-5; perhaps TRBD1 as D (5 bases). CDR1 is ENHRY, CDR2 SYGVKD, per germline. CDR3 length: 16 residues. Trimming took 3 bases from V and 5 from J, leaving 17 bases between them. CDR3 sequence: CAISDTQALNHQPQHF. The CDR3 region has the DNA TGTGCCATCAGTGACACACAGGCCTTGAATCATCAGCCCCAGCATTTT.

The chain couples TRBV6-6 to TRBJ1-2; no clear D gene. Germline loops: CDR1 MNHNY, CDR2 SVGAGI (reference sequence). Trimming took 6 bases from V and 6 from J, leaving 8 bases between them. The CDR3 is 11 amino acids. This CDR3 is CASSPGDGYTF. The CDR3 nucleotides are TGTGCCAGCAGCCCCGGGGATGGCTACACCTTC.

This clone was observed a single time. This chain joins TRBV5-1 and TRBJ2-4; no clear D gene. Germline V gene data show CDR1 as SGHRS and CDR2 as YFSETQ. The V end was cut by 0 bases, the J end by 15 bases, with 28 bases between. CDR3 length equals 17 residues. The chain's CDR3 is CASSLASGPPGASLRYF. CDR3 bases: TGCGCCAGCAGCTTGGCCTCCGGGCCACCAGGCGCCTCATTAAGGTACTTC.

The chain employs TRBV6-5 and TRBJ2-7; D perhaps matches TRBD2 (6 bases). The CDR3 length is 14 residues. Trimming stripped 10 bases from V and 0 bases from J, with 16 bases between. Germline loops: CDR1 MNHEY, CDR2 SVGAGI. The CDR3, as DNA: TGTGCCACCATCCCTCGCGGGGCCTCCTACGAGCAGTACTTC. Its translation is CATIPRGASYEQYF.

The chain combines TRBV28 with TRBJ2-2; 9 bases are a match to TRBD2. There are 15 residues in the CDR3. Germline V CDR1 and CDR2: MDHEN, SYDVKM. The V gene end was trimmed by 6 bases and the J gene end by 1 base; junction bases not matched to a gene: 3. DNA of the CDR3: TGTGCCAGCAGCTTTAGCGGGGGGAACACCGGGGAGCTGTTTTTT. Protein sequence: CASSFSGGNTGELFF.

About this clone itself: Other DNA sequences of this sample code for an identical CDR3. The V gene is TRBV6-5, the J gene TRBJ1-2; no clear D. V lost 6 bases, J lost 6 bases, and 17 bases lay in between. CDR1 MNHEY and CDR2 SVGAGI come from the germline V gene. This CDR3 has 14 residues. CDR3 protein: CASRSSTAGHGYTF. In DNA form, the CDR3 reads TGTGCCAGCAGATCTTCGACGGCTGGCCATGGCTACACCTTC.